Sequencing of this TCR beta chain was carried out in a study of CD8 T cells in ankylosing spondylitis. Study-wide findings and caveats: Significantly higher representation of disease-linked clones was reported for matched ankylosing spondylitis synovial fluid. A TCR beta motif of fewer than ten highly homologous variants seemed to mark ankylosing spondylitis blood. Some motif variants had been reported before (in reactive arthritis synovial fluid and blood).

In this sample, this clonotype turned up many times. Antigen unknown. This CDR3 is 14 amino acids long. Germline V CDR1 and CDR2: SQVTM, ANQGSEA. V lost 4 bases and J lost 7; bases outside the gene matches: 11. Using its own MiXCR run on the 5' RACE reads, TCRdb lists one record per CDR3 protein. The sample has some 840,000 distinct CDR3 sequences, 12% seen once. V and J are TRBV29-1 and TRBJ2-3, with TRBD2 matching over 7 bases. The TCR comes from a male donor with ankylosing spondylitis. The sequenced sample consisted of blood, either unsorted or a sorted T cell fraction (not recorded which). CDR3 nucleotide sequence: TGCAGCGTTGGCCTTCCCGGGACTATTTATACGCAGTATTTT. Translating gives CSVGLPGTIYTQYF.